Following are 20 T cell receptor beta chains from one sample sequenced in a study of read filtering for tumor transcriptome and immune sequencing. From 400 to 450 ng of RNA, a library with molecular barcoded alpha/delta and beta/gamma adaptors was made. Via MiXCR, TCRdb re-called the reads, giving one row per CDR3 protein. The repertoire holds approximately 58,000 distinct CDR3 sequences, 9% to 15% seen once, with roughly 17% in the top ten. The sample consisted of a population of CD138-negative cells sorted from bone marrow. These receptor sequences come from a donor at least 40 years old with multiple myeloma.

The chain combines TRBV19 with TRBJ2-2; 7 positions agree with TRBD1. Germline V gives CDR1 LNHDA, CDR2 SQIVND (reference sequence). The CDR3 covers 18 residues. V trimming: 5 bases; J trimming: 0 bases; junction bases outside the gene matches: 12. In DNA, the CDR3 is TGTGCCAGTAGTCTCGGAAGGCGACAGGGTTCGAACACCGGGGAGCTGTTTTTT. Translating gives CASSLGRRQGSNTGELFF.

This clonotype was recorded at least ten times. The genes are TRBV2 and TRBJ2-2; D not certain. The CDR3 is made up of 14 amino acids. V was clipped by 4 bases and J by 1 base, with 7 bases between them. CDR1 and CDR2 from the germline V gene are SNHLY and FYNNEI. The CDR3 DNA sequence: TGTGCCAGCAGTGGTCTTCAGAACACCGGGGAGCTGTTTTTT. Its translation is CASSGLQNTGELFF.

Ten or more counts support this clonotype. The chain employs TRBV7-8 and TRBJ2-2, with 7 bases that match TRBD1. V shed 5 bases and J 6 bases; nucleotides not matched to a gene: 12. Germline CDR1 is SGHVS and CDR2 is FQNEAQ. The CDR3 length is 16 residues. The CDR3 bases are TGTGCCAGCAGCCCACGGCCAGGGGGAAGCGCCGGGGAGCTGTTTTTT. It is translated as CASSPRPGGSAGELFF.

Only a few counts were recorded for this clonotype. J is TRBJ1-2 and V is TRBV5-1; D call uncertain. The germline V gene encodes CDR1 SGHRS and CDR2 YFSETQ. V was pared by 1 base and J by 9 bases, with 13 bases between. The CDR3 length is 13 residues. The CDR3 loop is CASSLSPETRYTF. The CDR3 bases are TGCGCCAGCAGCTTGTCTCCGGAGACGCGCTACACCTTC.

This clonotype was seen ten or more times. V gene TRBV5-1 combines with J gene TRBJ2-2; the D gene is possibly TRBD1 (5 bases). V lost 4 bases to trimming and J lost 3 bases, with 10 bases between them. This CDR3 is 14 amino acids long. CDR1 and CDR2 (germline): SGHRS, YFSETQ. For the CDR3, the DNA is TGCGCCAGCAGCGCCGACAGTTACACCGGGGAGCTGTTTTTT. Its protein product is CASSADSYTGELFF.

This clonotype was seen repeatedly, ten times or more. The V call is TRBV29-1, the J call TRBJ2-5; D gene uncertain. The CDR3 totals 12 residues. CDR1 and CDR2 (germline): SQVTM, ANQGSEA. Trimming removed 6 bases from V and 2 bases from J, with 10 bases in between. CDR3 sequence: CSVAEIQETQYF. As DNA, the CDR3 is TGCAGCGTGGCAGAAATACAAGAGACCCAGTACTTC. Drawing the rest from reference TRBV29-1 and TRBJ2-5, the complete variable domain is SAVISQKPSRDICQRGTSLTIQCQVDSQVTMMFWYRQQPGQSLTLIATANQGSEATYESGFVIDKFPISRPNLTFSTLTVSNMSPEDSSIYLCSVAEIQETQYFGPGTRLLVL.

The table lists this clonotype with many counts. This chain joins TRBV3-1 and TRBJ2-4, with TRBD1 as a possible D gene (5 bases). The V end lost 3 bases, the J end lost 0 bases, and 12 bases lay between the germline ends. CDR1 is LGHDT and CDR2 is YNNKEL in the germline V gene (reference sequence). The CDR3 is 16 residues long. The CDR3 DNA reads as TGTGCCAGCAGCCATCGACAGTCGCTAGCCAAAAACATTCAGTACTTC. Amino acids: CASSHRQSLAKNIQYF.

This clonotype was recorded many times. The chain links TRBV4-1 to TRBJ1-3; D remains ambiguous. The CDR3 is 14 amino acids. The germline gives CDR1 MGHRA, CDR2 YSYEKL. V dropped 2 bases and J dropped 5 bases, with 10 bases sitting between them. CDR3 in DNA: TGCGCCAGCAGCCAACCGACAAGCCGAAACACCATATATTTT. Protein sequence: CASSQPTSRNTIYF.

A few counts support this clonotype. The CDR3 region is CSAIYREEGSYGYTF. The CDR3 nucleotides read TGCAGCGCTATTTACAGGGAAGAAGGGTCCTATGGCTACACCTTC. The chain recombines TRBV29-1 with TRBJ1-2, with D maybe TRBD1 (6 bases). Germline loops: CDR1 SQVTM, CDR2 ANQGSEA. There are 15 residues in the CDR3. The ends were cut back, 7 bases at V and 4 bases at J, with 22 bases in the middle. Full variable domain (outside the CDR3, taken from reference TRBV29-1 and TRBJ1-2): SAVISQKPSRDICQRGTSLTIQCQVDSQVTMMFWYRQQPGQSLTLIATANQGSEATYESGFVIDKFPISRPNLTFSTLTVSNMSPEDSSIYLCSAIYREEGSYGYTFGSGTRLTVV.

This clonotype was detected many times. This chain's CDR3 is CASSPEGRASSYNEQFF. For the CDR3, the DNA is TGTGCCAGCAGTCCCGAGGGCAGGGCGAGCTCCTACAATGAGCAGTTCTTC. The chain combines TRBV12-3 or TRBV12-4 with TRBJ2-1; D is perhaps TRBD1 or TRBD2 (5 bases each). V lost 5 bases, J lost 0 bases, and 17 bases lay in between. The CDR3 contains 17 residues.

In the case of this clonotype: As the CDR3 is not closed by the conserved phenylalanine or tryptophan, this likely results from a read error. The rearrangement links TRBV7-2 to TRBJ2-3; TRBD1 agrees at 8 bases. V trimming: 6 bases; J trimming: 2 bases; junction bases outside the gene matches: 4. The CDR3 runs to 14 residues. Per the germline V gene, CDR1 is SGHTA and CDR2 is FQGNSA. The CDR3 DNA follows: TGTGCCAGCAGTTGGGACAGGAACACAGATACGCAGTATTAT. Its protein product is CASSWDRNTDTQYY.

This clonotype was seen repeatedly, ten times or more. The chain combines TRBV25-1 with TRBJ1-5; D gene uncertain. Trimming left V 5 bases short and J 0 bases short, with 17 bases between. The CDR3 length is 17 residues. CDR1 MGHDK and CDR2 SYGVNS come from the germline V gene. CDR3 protein: CASSPERVKYSNQPQHF. In DNA, the CDR3 is TGTGCCAGCAGTCCCGAGAGGGTGAAATATAGCAATCAGCCCCAGCATTTT.

This clonotype was detected only a few times. Just one base apart from a much larger clone, this may be a read error. The rearrangement uses TRBV6-1 and TRBJ1-5, with D unclear. Germline lookup yields CDR1 MNHNS and CDR2 SASEGT. The CDR3 has 13 amino acids. V lost 6 bases, J lost 2 bases, and 8 bases lay in between. The CDR3 sequence: CASSSGGNQPQHF. Written as DNA, the CDR3 is TGTGCCAGCAGCTCCGGGGGCAATCAGCCCCAGCATTTT.

This clonotype appeared many times. The gene calls are TRBV5-1 and TRBJ2-2; no clear D gene. Germline V gene sequence: CDR1 SGHRS, CDR2 YFSETQ. V dropped 2 bases and J dropped 0 bases, with 11 bases sitting between them. The CDR3 is 16 residues long. CDR3 amino acids: CASSLRTLANTGELFF. CDR3 bases: TGCGCCAGCAGCTTACGGACCTTAGCGAACACCGGGGAGCTGTTTTTT.

This clonotype was seen a handful of times. This clone may be a read error of a much larger clone one base away. The rearrangement uses TRBV29-1 and TRBJ1-1; D call uncertain. CDR1 is SQVTM and CDR2 is ANQGSEA in the germline V gene. The CDR3 extends over 11 amino acids. The DNA for the CDR3 is TGCAGCGCTACACCGAACACTAAAGCTTTCTTT. Protein product: CSATPNTKAFF.

This clonotype was picked up many times. The genes are TRBV5-1 and TRBJ2-5, with D possibly matching TRBD1 (5 bases). CDR1 and CDR2 (germline): SGHRS, YFSETQ. V was clipped by 4 bases and J by 3 bases, with 19 bases between them. The CDR3 runs 16 residues. The CDR3 coding sequence is TGCGCCAGCAGCCTAGGGGCGCTCCCCCTGGAAGAGACCCAGTACTTC. This gives the protein CASSLGALPLEETQYF.

The chain employs TRBV2 and TRBJ2-2; unclear D gene. The V and J ends lost 7 bases and 6 bases respectively, with 15 bases between them. Germline V gives CDR1 SNHLY, CDR2 FYNNEI. The CDR3 sequence is 14 residues long. The DNA of the CDR3 is TGTGCCAGCATCGCAAATCCGGCGGCCGGGGAGCTGTTTTTT. Translation: CASIANPAAGELFF.

This clonotype was counted ten times or more. The chain has TRBV6-2 or TRBV6-3 and TRBJ2-7; tentative D call: TRBD1 (6 bases). The CDR3 is 15 amino acids. Germline CDR1 reads MNHEY; CDR2 reads SVGEGT. The V end was cut by 2 bases, the J end by 4 bases, with 15 bases between. CDR3: CASSYGSGAKYEQYF. In DNA, the CDR3 is TGTGCCAGCAGTTACGGGTCAGGGGCGAAATACGAGCAGTACTTC.

A word on this clonotype: With a much larger clone just one base away, this may be a read error. V usage is TRBV6-2 or TRBV6-3 and J usage is TRBJ1-3, with TRBD1 identical over 7 bases. The CDR3 contains 14 residues. The germline V gene has CDR1 MNHEY and CDR2 SVGEGT. CDR3 loop: CAGRRTGPGNTIYF. The CDR3 DNA reads TGTGCCGGCAGACGGACAGGCCCTGGAAACACCATATATTTT.

In this sample, this clonotype turned up many times. This chain uses TRBV10-3 with TRBJ2-1, with 12 bases matching TRBD1. This CDR3 has 15 amino acids. Germline V gene lookup returns CDR1 ENHRY and CDR2 SYGVKD. With 2 bases clipped from V and 7 bases from J, the junction kept 3 bases outside the gene matches. The CDR3 bases are TGTGCCATCAGTGAGGGGACAGGGGGCAAGAATGAGCAGTTCTTC. Its protein product is CAISEGTGGKNEQFF.